This T cell receptor (beta chain) was identified during a study of control samples from healthy donors and cancer patients. TCRdb keeps only in-frame clones here, not all; method: immunoSEQ multiplex PCR. The sample has approximately 180,000 clones; 91% are singletons. CDR1 is SGHDT and CDR2 is YYEEEE in the germline V gene. Trimming stripped 1 base from V and 0 bases from J, with 7 bases between. CDR3 size: 14 residues. The sequenced sample consisted of blood. V gene TRBV5-6 combines with J gene TRBJ1-1, with D possibly TRBD1 on 5 matching bases. The source of this sequence is a woman in her 40s in good health. CDR3 sequence: CASSLLTVNTEAFF. In DNA, the CDR3 is TGTGCCAGCAGCTTGCTGACAGTGAACACTGAAGCTTTCTTT.